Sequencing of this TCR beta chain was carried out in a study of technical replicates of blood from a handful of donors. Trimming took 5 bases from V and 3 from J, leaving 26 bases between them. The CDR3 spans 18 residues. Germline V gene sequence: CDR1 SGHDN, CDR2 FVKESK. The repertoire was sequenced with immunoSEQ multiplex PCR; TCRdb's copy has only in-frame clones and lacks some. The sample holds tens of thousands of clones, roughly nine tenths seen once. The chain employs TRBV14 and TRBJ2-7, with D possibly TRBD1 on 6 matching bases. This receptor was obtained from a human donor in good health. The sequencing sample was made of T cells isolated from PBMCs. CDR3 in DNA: TGTGCCAGCAGCTCAAGCATGTTAAGGGACACGATAATCTACGAGCAGTACTTC. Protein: CASSSSMLRDTIIYEQYF.